Shown below are 23 T cell receptor beta chains from a single sample sequenced in a study of beta chain features in type 1 diabetes. Study results and limitations: All four CD4+ subsets of Type 1 diabetes patients contained TCRB CDR3s that were moderately but significantly shorter.

The study reverse transcribed the entire isolated RNA, so it sequenced expressed TCRB transcripts. Repertoires were generated with immunoSEQ multiplex PCR, while TCRdb's copy carries only in-frame clones and drops some. The profile shows 350,000 to 400,000 clones, approximately 12% of them singletons. Which antigens these TCRs recognize remains unknown. The specimen was naive CD4+ T cells from blood. The receptors here all came from a woman aged 18-29 years with type 1 diabetes.

In its sample, this clone was seen a few times. This chain joins TRBV7-9 and TRBJ2-3; D is unresolved. In germline, CDR1 is SEHNR, CDR2 FQNEAQ (reference sequence). With 11 bases removed from V and 2 bases from J, the gap between germline ends came to 8 bases. The CDR3 length is 11 residues. The CDR3 loop is CALQSTDTQYF. In DNA form, the CDR3 reads TGTGCCCTCCAGTCCACAGATACGCAGTATTTT. The full variable domain, completed using reference TRBV7-9 and TRBJ2-3, is DTGVSQNPRHKITKRGQNVTFRCDPISEHNRLYWYRQTLGQGPEFLTYFQNEAQLEKSRLLSDRFSAERPKGSFSTLEIQRTEQGDSAMYLCALQSTDTQYFGPGTRLTVL.

The chain combines TRBV7-3 with TRBJ1-3; a possible D gene is TRBD1 (6 bases). The germline V gene has CDR1 SGHTA and CDR2 FQGTGA. There are 15 residues in the CDR3. The V end was cut by 4 bases, the J end by 0 bases, with 10 bases between. CDR3 DNA: TGTGCCAGCAGCTCGACAGGAGTCTCTGGAAACACCATATATTTT. Encoded protein: CASSSTGVSGNTIYF.

The gene calls are TRBV30 and TRBJ2-7; a weak D match, TRBD2 (7 bases). From germline, CDR1 is GTSNPN and CDR2 SVGIG (reference sequence). The germline V and J ends were trimmed by 3 bases and 3 bases, with 12 bases remaining between them. The CDR3 runs 13 residues. The CDR3 sequence is CAWSLGGVYEQYF. CDR3 DNA sequence: TGTGCCTGGAGCCTAGGGGGGGTCTACGAGCAGTACTTC.

This clone came up a few times. The chain uses TRBV2 and TRBJ1-2, with 7 bases fitting TRBD1. Looked up from germline, CDR1 is SNHLY and CDR2 is FYNNEI. The CDR3 has 13 residues. Losses at the gene ends were 7 bases for V and 1 base for J; bases not matched to a gene: 3. The CDR3 DNA follows: TGTGCCAGCACGACAGGGCTTAACTATGGCTACACCTTC. It translates to CASTTGLNYGYTF. Full variable domain (remainder filled in from reference TRBV2 and TRBJ1-2): EPEVTQTPSHQVTQMGQEVILRCVPISNHLYFYWYRQILGQKVEFLVSFYNNEISEKSEIFDDQFSVERPDGSNFTLKIRSTKLEDSAMYFCASTTGLNYGYTFGSGTRLTVV.

The chain couples TRBV5-1 to TRBJ2-5, with a tentative D call TRBD1 (6 bases). Judging by the DNA end, TRBJ2-7 fits better; the J call may be wrong. Germline V CDR1 and CDR2: SGHRS, YFSETQ. CDR3 length: 14 amino acids. CDR3 bases: TGCGCCAGCAGCCAAACCGGGACAACTTACGAGCAGTACTTC. Residues: CASSQTGTTYEQYF.

This clone has a handful of counts. This chain connects TRBV19 to TRBJ1-1; 7 bases map to TRBD1. Germline CDR1 reads LNHDA; CDR2 reads SQIVND (reference sequence). The V segment lost 5 bases and the J segment 5 bases; nucleotides outside the gene matches: 11. This CDR3 region has 15 residues. The CDR3 region is CASSLREGAGTEAFF. The DNA for the CDR3 is TGTGCCAGTAGTCTCCGGGAGGGGGCCGGAACTGAAGCTTTCTTT.

The chain combines TRBV7-2 with TRBJ2-2; TRBD2 matches at 7 bases. The CDR3 is 17 residues long. CDR1 SGHTA and CDR2 FQGNSA come from the germline V gene. Losses at the gene ends were 6 bases for V and 0 bases for J; bases not matched to a gene: 10. The DNA for the CDR3 is TGTGCCAGCAGGCGGGACCCGGGGACTACGAACACCGGGGAGCTGTTTTTT. It translates to CASRRDPGTTNTGELFF.

This clone was picked up a small number of times. The chain carries TRBV25-1 and TRBJ1-1; the D is unclear. Germline V gene sequence: CDR1 MGHDK, CDR2 SYGVNS. This CDR3 has 11 residues. The V end was cut by 5 bases, the J end by 4 bases, with 5 bases between. The CDR3 DNA reads TGTGCCAGCAGTCGGGGCACTGAAGCTTTCTTT. Translating it yields CASSRGTEAFF.

This clone came up a few times. The chain combines TRBV5-1 with TRBJ1-1; D possibly corresponds to TRBD1 (5 bases). V gave up 4 bases and J gave up 4 bases, with 11 bases separating them. Germline lookup yields CDR1 SGHRS and CDR2 YFSETQ. The CDR3 is 13 residues long. The CDR3 here is CASSPGGGTEAFF. In nucleotides, the CDR3 is TGCGCCAGCAGCCCTGGGGGGGGCACTGAAGCTTTCTTT.

The J gene is TRBJ1-1, the V gene TRBV7-8, with a tentative D call TRBD1 (6 bases). The CDR3 sequence is 14 residues long. CDR1 and CDR2 from the germline V gene are SGHVS and FQNEAQ. Trimming took 0 bases from V and 7 from J, leaving 12 bases between them. The CDR3 spells CASSLAGQRIEAFF. In DNA form, the CDR3 reads TGTGCCAGCAGCTTAGCGGGACAACGGATTGAAGCTTTCTTT.

The chain employs TRBV2 and TRBJ2-7; a possible D gene is TRBD1 (5 bases). V lost 7 bases, J lost 6 bases, and 22 bases lay in between. In germline, CDR1 is SNHLY, CDR2 FYNNEI. The length of the CDR3 is 15 residues. CDR3 amino acids: CASNPQGTPVGEQYF. CDR3 in DNA: TGTGCCAGCAATCCCCAGGGCACACCGGTTGGCGAGCAGTACTTC.

The chain links TRBV30 to TRBJ2-1; the D gene is possibly TRBD2 (6 bases). The V gene's germline CDR1 is GTSNPN and CDR2 SVGIG (reference sequence). The CDR3 contains 16 residues. With 5 bases removed from V and 3 bases from J, the gap between germline ends came to 20 bases. In DNA, the CDR3 is TGTGCCTGGGCAAAATTCCGGGCGGGAAACTACAATGAGCAGTTCTTC. It specifies CAWAKFRAGNYNEQFF. Together with reference TRBV30 and TRBJ2-1, the CDR3 gives the full variable domain: SQTIHQWPATLVQPVGSPLSLECTVEGTSNPNLYWYRQAAGRGLQLLFYSVGIGQISSEVPQNLSASRPQDRQFILSSKKLLLSDSGFYLCAWAKFRAGNYNEQFFGPGTRLTVL.

This rearrangement joins TRBV29-1 to TRBJ1-1; D is possibly TRBD1 (5 bases). V lost 8 bases to trimming and J lost 3 bases, with 7 bases between them. Germline CDR1 reads SQVTM; CDR2 reads ANQGSEA. This CDR3 has 10 residues. This chain's CDR3 is CSSGDTEAFF. Here the CDR3 DNA reads TGCAGCTCGGGGGACACTGAAGCTTTCTTT.

Only a few counts were recorded for this clone. The chain uses TRBV30 and TRBJ1-4; D is possibly TRBD1 (6 bases). This CDR3 spans 14 amino acids. V was trimmed by 1 base and J by 4 bases, leaving 10 bases between them. CDR1 and CDR2 from the germline V gene are GTSNPN and SVGIG (reference sequence). This CDR3 reads CAWSGTAFNEKLFF. CDR3 DNA: TGTGCCTGGAGTGGGACAGCCTTTAATGAAAAACTGTTTTTT.

The chain recombines TRBV15 with TRBJ2-1; 9 bases are a match to TRBD2. The CDR3 contains 17 residues. Germline V gene sequence: CDR1 LNHNV, CDR2 YYDKDF (reference sequence). J lost 9 bases, V lost 1 base, and 13 bases had no gene match. The CDR3 here is CATSRGGGLAGRGEQFF. DNA for the CDR3: TGTGCCACCAGCAGAGGGGGGGGGCTAGCGGGGAGGGGTGAGCAGTTCTTC.

This clone was counted a few times. The CDR3 DNA reads TGTGCCAGCAGCCCCCCCGGGGCGGGGGAGACCCAGTACTTC. Translated: CASSPPGAGETQYF. The chain joins TRBV9 to TRBJ2-5; maybe TRBD2 (6 bases). Trimming cost V 4 bases and J 5 bases, with 15 bases left between them. Germline V CDR1 and CDR2: SGDLS, YYNGEE. The CDR3 spans 14 residues.

This clone was detected only a few times. The rearrangement joins TRBV7-2 to TRBJ2-5; 9 nucleotides line up with TRBD1. The CDR3 consists of 14 residues. The germline gives CDR1 SGHTA, CDR2 FQGNSA. V was clipped by 4 bases and J by 5 bases; unmatched bases: 5. Here the CDR3 DNA reads TGTGCCAGCAGCTGGGACAGGGCACGGGAGACCCAGTACTTC. Protein product: CASSWDRARETQYF.

A few counts support this clone. The CDR3 spells CSVLPGQGDKIHEKLFF. The CDR3, as DNA: TGCAGCGTCCTACCGGGACAGGGGGACAAGATACATGAAAAACTGTTTTTT. This chain links TRBV29-1 with TRBJ1-4, with TRBD1 identical over 11 bases. The trim removed 6 bases at V and 6 bases at J, leaving 15 bases unmatched. The V gene's germline CDR1 is SQVTM and CDR2 ANQGSEA. The CDR3 has 17 amino acids.

This clone appeared a few times. J is TRBJ2-1 and V is TRBV20-1; D gene ambiguous. Germline lookup yields CDR1 DFQATT and CDR2 SNEGSKA (reference sequence). V was cut by 5 bases and J by 4 bases, with 6 bases left in between. The CDR3 totals 11 residues. CDR3 region: CSAQKYNEQFF. The CDR3 DNA follows: TGCAGTGCTCAAAAATACAATGAGCAGTTCTTC.

This clone was seen only a few times. This chain uses TRBV13 with TRBJ2-1; 8 positions match TRBD2. CDR3 length equals 17 residues. Germline values: CDR1 PRHDT, CDR2 FYEKMQ (reference sequence). V shed 3 bases and J 7 bases; nucleotides not matched to a gene: 14. The CDR3 loop reads CASSLAAEGAGVNEQFF. The CDR3 DNA follows: TGTGCCAGCAGCTTGGCCGCTGAGGGAGCGGGAGTGAATGAGCAGTTCTTC.

J is TRBJ1-5 and V is TRBV5-6, with 8 nucleotides matching TRBD1. V lost 3 bases and J lost 7; bases outside the gene matches: 6. The CDR3 loop spans 14 amino acids. Germline V gene data show CDR1 as SGHDT and CDR2 as YYEEEE. In DNA form, the CDR3 reads TGTGCCAGCAGCTCGACAGGGGAAGGCCAGCCCCAGCATTTT. This codes for CASSSTGEGQPQHF.

This clone turned up a few times. This specimen includes other DNA sequences encoding the same CDR3. This rearrangement joins TRBV5-4 to TRBJ2-7, with 10 bases lining up with TRBD1. Germline V gene data show CDR1 as SGHNT and CDR2 as YYREEE (reference sequence). Unmatched junction bases numbered 3, after V lost 3 bases and J lost 0 bases. The CDR3 is made up of 15 amino acids. The CDR3 loop is CASSSGQGSSYEQYF. The CDR3 DNA sequence: TGTGCCAGCAGCTCGGGACAGGGGAGCTCCTACGAGCAGTACTTC.

This clone has more than one count but fewer than ten. The V gene is TRBV6-5, the J gene TRBJ1-2; 9 bases map to TRBD1. CDR3 length: 14 amino acids. V shed 7 bases and J 6 bases; nucleotides not matched to a gene: 9. Germline V CDR1 and CDR2: MNHEY, SVGAGI. Written as DNA, the CDR3 is TGTGCCAGCACTACCGGACAGGGGTTCAATGGCTACACCTTC. This translates into CASTTGQGFNGYTF.